These 5 T cell receptor beta chains originate from one sample sequenced in a study of cytomegalovirus exposure and HLA in healthy donors. Clones were sequenced by immunoSEQ multiplex PCR, and TCRdb holds only the in-frame ones, with some missing. Counted here are roughly 330,000 clones, around 90% occurring once; the ten biggest clones make up 1.2%. The specimen sequenced was PBMCs. Every receptor here comes from a woman aged 30 to 39 in good health and CMV-seropositive.

The gene calls are TRBV27 and TRBJ2-7, with 16 bases matching TRBD2. The CDR3 runs 20 residues. Germline values: CDR1 MNHEY, CDR2 SMNVEV (reference sequence). J gave up 4 bases and V 2 bases, and 14 bases lay outside the gene matches. DNA for the CDR3: TGTGCCAGCAGTTTACAGTCAACGGGGGGACTAGCGGGAGGGCCTTACGAGCAGTACTTC. Translation: CASSLQSTGGLAGGPYEQYF.

The rearrangement links TRBV4-3 to TRBJ2-4, with 10 positions matching TRBD2. This CDR3 comprises 16 residues. Germline V gene lookup returns CDR1 LGHNA and CDR2 YSLEER. J was trimmed by 1 base and V by 4 bases; bases with no gene match: 4. As DNA, the CDR3 is TGCGCCAGCAGCCCCAGCGGGGGGGCGGCCAAAAACATTCAGTACTTC. Translating it yields CASSPSGGAAKNIQYF.

This chain uses TRBV27 with TRBJ2-2; D is unclear. Germline CDR1 is MNHEY and CDR2 is SMNVEV (reference sequence). This CDR3 comprises 14 residues. Deletions cut 5 bases from V and 6 bases from J, with 13 bases between. CDR3 region: CASSMFGWAGELFF. CDR3 nucleotides: TGTGCCAGCAGTATGTTTGGGTGGGCCGGGGAGCTGTTTTTT.

The chain carries TRBV28 and TRBJ2-7; 8 positions match TRBD1. Trimming at V came to 1 base and at J to 3 bases, leaving 5 bases not matched to a gene. The CDR3 totals 15 residues. The germline V gene encodes CDR1 MDHEN and CDR2 SYDVKM. Here the CDR3 reads CASSLSWTGSYEQYF. The CDR3 region has the DNA TGTGCCAGCAGTTTATCCTGGACAGGGAGCTACGAGCAGTACTTC.

The chain joins TRBV6-1 to TRBJ1-5; D gene uncertain. Deletions cut 1 base from V and 4 bases from J, with 11 bases between. Germline CDR1 is MNHNS and CDR2 is SASEGT. The CDR3 is 15 residues long. The CDR3 region is CASSEGYIPNQPQHF. For the CDR3, the DNA is TGTGCCAGCAGTGAAGGTTACATACCAAATCAGCCCCAGCATTTT.